This T cell receptor beta chain came from a study of identical twins. Study-level points and caveats: Insertions were fewer in abundant cord blood beta clonotypes, whereas memory repertoires showed none of this pattern.

It was template switching that added a universal primer site, and there were unique molecular identifiers on the cDNA. TCRdb reanalysed the 5' RACE reads using MiXCR and keeps one entry per CDR3 protein. The profile shows 350,000 to 450,000 distinct CDR3 sequences, approximately 17% of them singletons. Germline V CDR1 and CDR2: MNHEY, SMNVEV (reference sequence). This CDR3 has 16 residues. Trimming cost V 3 bases and J 7 bases; bases outside gene matches: 11. Notes on this clonotype: No antigen is known for it.

The clonotype comes from a man aged 50-59 years in good health. The rearrangement joins TRBV27 to TRBJ2-4; 8 positions agree with TRBD1. The sequenced sample consisted of naive T cells sorted from blood. For the CDR3, the DNA is TGTGCCAGCAGTTTGAAGGCCAGGGGGCTTGGGAACATTCAGTACTTC. Residues: CASSLKARGLGNIQYF.